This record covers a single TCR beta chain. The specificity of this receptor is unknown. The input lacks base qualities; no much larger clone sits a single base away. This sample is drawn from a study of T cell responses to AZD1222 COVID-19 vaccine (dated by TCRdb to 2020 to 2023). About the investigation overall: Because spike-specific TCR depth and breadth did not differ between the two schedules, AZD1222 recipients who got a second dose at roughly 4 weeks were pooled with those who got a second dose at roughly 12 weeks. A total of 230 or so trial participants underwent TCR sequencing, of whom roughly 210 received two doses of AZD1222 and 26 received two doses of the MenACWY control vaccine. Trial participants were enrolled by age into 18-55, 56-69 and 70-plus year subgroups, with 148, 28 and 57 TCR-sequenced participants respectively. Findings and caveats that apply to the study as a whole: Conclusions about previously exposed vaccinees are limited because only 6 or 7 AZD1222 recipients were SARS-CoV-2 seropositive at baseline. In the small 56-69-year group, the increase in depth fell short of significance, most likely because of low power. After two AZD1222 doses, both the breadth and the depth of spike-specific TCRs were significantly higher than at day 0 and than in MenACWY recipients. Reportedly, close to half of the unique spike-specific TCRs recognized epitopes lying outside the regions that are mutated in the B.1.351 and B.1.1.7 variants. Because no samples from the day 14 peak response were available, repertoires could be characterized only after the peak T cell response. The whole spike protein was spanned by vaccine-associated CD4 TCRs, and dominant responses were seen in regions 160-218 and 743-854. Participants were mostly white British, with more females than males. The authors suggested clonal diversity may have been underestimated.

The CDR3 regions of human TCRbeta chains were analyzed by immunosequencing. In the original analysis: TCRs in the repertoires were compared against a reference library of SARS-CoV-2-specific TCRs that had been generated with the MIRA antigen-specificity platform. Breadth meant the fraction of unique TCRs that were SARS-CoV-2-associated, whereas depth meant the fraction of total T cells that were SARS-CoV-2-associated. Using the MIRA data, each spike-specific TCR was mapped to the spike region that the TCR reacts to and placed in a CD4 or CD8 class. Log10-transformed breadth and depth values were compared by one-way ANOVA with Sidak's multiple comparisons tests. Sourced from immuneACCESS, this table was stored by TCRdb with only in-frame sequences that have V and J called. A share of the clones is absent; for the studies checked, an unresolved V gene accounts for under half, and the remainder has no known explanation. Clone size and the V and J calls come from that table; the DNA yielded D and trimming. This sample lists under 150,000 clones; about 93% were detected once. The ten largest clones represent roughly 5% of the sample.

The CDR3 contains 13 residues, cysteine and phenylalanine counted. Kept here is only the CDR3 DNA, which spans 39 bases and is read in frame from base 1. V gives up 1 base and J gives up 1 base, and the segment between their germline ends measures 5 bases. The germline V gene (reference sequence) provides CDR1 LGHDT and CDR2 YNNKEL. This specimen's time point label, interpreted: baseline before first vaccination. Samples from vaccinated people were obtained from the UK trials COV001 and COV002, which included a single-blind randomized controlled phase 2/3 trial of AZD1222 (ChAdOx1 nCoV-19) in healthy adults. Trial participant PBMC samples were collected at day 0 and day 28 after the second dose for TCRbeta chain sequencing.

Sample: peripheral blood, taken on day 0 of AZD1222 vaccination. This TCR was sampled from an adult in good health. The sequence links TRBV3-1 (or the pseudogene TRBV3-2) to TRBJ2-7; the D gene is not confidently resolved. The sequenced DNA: TGTGCCAGCAGCCAAGGAACTTCCTACGAGCAGTACTTC. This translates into CASSQGTSYEQYF.